These T cell receptor beta chains were read from a single sample in a study of blood T cell repertoires in COVID-19. The repertoire was sequenced with immunoSEQ multiplex PCR; TCRdb's copy has only in-frame clones and lacks some. Of about 340,000 clones listed, more than 85% are singletons. Sequenced material: PBMCs or T cells enriched from blood (not recorded which). All receptors come from a woman younger than 45 who had recovered from COVID-19. Both conserved end residues are part of each CDR3. Fields, in order: J gene, D gene, V gene, clone size, CDR3 DNA, CDR3 protein. The D gene is left open where the match is weak. Only some rows state a clone size, as once, few, many or a class for expanded clones.

j_gene: TRBJ2-3; d_gene: TRBD2; v_gene: TRBV7-2; abundance: NA; CDR3nt: TGTGCCAGCAGCTTAGTCTCTGGGGACTACACCTCTTTT; CDR3aa: CASSLVSGDYTSF
j_gene: TRBJ2-3; d_gene: TRBD1; v_gene: TRBV7-3; abundance: NA; CDR3nt: TGTGCCAGCAGCTCGACACAGGGGTCAGATACGCAGTATTTT; CDR3aa: CASSSTQGSDTQYF
j_gene: TRBJ1-2; d_gene: NA; v_gene: TRBV11-2; abundance: few; CDR3nt: TGTGCCAGCAGTTCGATATCGGGTGGGAGGGATTCCAACTATGGCTACACCTTC; CDR3aa: CASSSISGGRDSNYGYTF
j_gene: TRBJ2-5; d_gene: TRBD2; v_gene: TRBV14; abundance: NA; CDR3nt: TGTGCCAGCAGCCTAGGACTAGCGGGAGTCGGGGAGACCCAGTACTTC; CDR3aa: CASSLGLAGVGETQYF
j_gene: TRBJ1-1; d_gene: NA; v_gene: TRBV5-6; abundance: NA; CDR3nt: TGTGCCAGCAGCTTGGACAGGACTGAAGCTTTCTTT; CDR3aa: CASSLDRTEAFF
j_gene: TRBJ2-7; d_gene: NA; v_gene: TRBV5-8; abundance: NA; CDR3nt: TGTGCCAGCAGCTTAAATCAGGGGGGATACGTAACCTACGAGCAGTACTTC; CDR3aa: CASSLNQGGYVTYEQYF
j_gene: TRBJ1-1; d_gene: NA; v_gene: TRBV18; abundance: NA; CDR3nt: TGTGCCAGCTCACCACCGTGGTCAGGGTTTTTGACTGAAGCTTTCTTT; CDR3aa: CASSPPWSGFLTEAFF
j_gene: TRBJ2-2; d_gene: TRBD1; v_gene: TRBV19; abundance: NA; CDR3nt: TGTGCCAGTACCCTAAACCCGAGACAGGGGGCTCACACCGGGGAGCTGTTTTTT; CDR3aa: CASTLNPRQGAHTGELFF
j_gene: TRBJ2-7; d_gene: NA; v_gene: TRBV5-1; abundance: NA; CDR3nt: TGCGCCAGCAGCTTCTCCGAGCCGTCCTACGAGCAGTACTTC; CDR3aa: CASSFSEPSYEQYF
j_gene: TRBJ2-3; d_gene: NA; v_gene: TRBV27; abundance: NA; CDR3nt: TGTGCCAGCACCAAGGGGGGGACAACTCCGGATACGCAGTATTTT; CDR3aa: CASTKGGTTPDTQYF
j_gene: TRBJ1-1; d_gene: NA; v_gene: TRBV4-3; abundance: NA; CDR3nt: TGCGCCAGCAGCCAAGACCGGAGCATTTTGAACACTGAAGCTTTCTTT; CDR3aa: CASSQDRSILNTEAFF
j_gene: TRBJ2-1; d_gene: NA; v_gene: TRBV7-2; abundance: NA; CDR3nt: TGTGCCAGCAGCTTATACCAGGGAAATGAGCAGTTCTTC; CDR3aa: CASSLYQGNEQFF
j_gene: TRBJ1-2; d_gene: TRBD1; v_gene: TRBV19; abundance: NA; CDR3nt: TGTGCCAGTACCTCGGACAGGGCCTATGGCTACACCTTC; CDR3aa: CASTSDRAYGYTF
j_gene: TRBJ2-2; d_gene: NA; v_gene: TRBV10-3; abundance: NA; CDR3nt: TGTGCCATCAGGGACACCGAGAACACCGGGGAGCTGTTTTTT; CDR3aa: CAIRDTENTGELFF
j_gene: TRBJ1-1; d_gene: TRBD1; v_gene: TRBV2; abundance: NA; CDR3nt: TGTGCCAGCACGACAGGGAAAGCGACTGAAGCTTTCTTT; CDR3aa: CASTTGKATEAFF
j_gene: TRBJ2-1; d_gene: TRBD2; v_gene: TRBV7-9; abundance: NA; CDR3nt: TGTGCCAGCAGCTCCCCTGTTAGTAGCGGGGGTCCCCACAATGAGCAGTTCTTC; CDR3aa: CASSSPVSSGGPHNEQFF
j_gene: TRBJ1-4; d_gene: NA; v_gene: TRBV25-1; abundance: NA; CDR3nt: TGTGCCAGCAGTGGCCGCGGAATCCGCTCCGGACTGTTTTTT; CDR3aa: CASSGRGIRSGLFF
j_gene: TRBJ1-1; d_gene: NA; v_gene: TRBV6-4; abundance: NA; CDR3nt: TGTGCCAGCAGTGACTCTACGCGCATGAGGTATGAAGCTTTCTTT; CDR3aa: CASSDSTRMRYEAFF
j_gene: TRBJ2-1; d_gene: TRBD2; v_gene: TRBV27; abundance: NA; CDR3nt: TGTGCCAGCAGGCCCTGGACTAGTCAGATCTCCAATGAGCAGTTCTTC; CDR3aa: CASRPWTSQISNEQFF
j_gene: TRBJ1-1; d_gene: NA; v_gene: TRBV27; abundance: NA; CDR3nt: TGTGCCAGCAGGGGTTTAAGGGGCACTGAAGCTTTCTTT; CDR3aa: CASRGLRGTEAFF
j_gene: TRBJ2-7; d_gene: NA; v_gene: TRBV4-3; abundance: NA; CDR3nt: TGCGCCAGCAGCCAAGTACAGTCCTACGAGCAGTACTTC; CDR3aa: CASSQVQSYEQYF
j_gene: TRBJ2-2; d_gene: NA; v_gene: TRBV10-3; abundance: NA; CDR3nt: TGTGCCATCAGTGAGTCTTTTTACGGCAGGGACACCGGGGAGCTGTTTTTT; CDR3aa: CAISESFYGRDTGELFF
j_gene: TRBJ1-2; d_gene: NA; v_gene: TRBV9; abundance: NA; CDR3nt: TGTGCCAGCAGCGCGGACGGTAGGGGTAACTATGGCTACACCTTC; CDR3aa: CASSADGRGNYGYTF
j_gene: TRBJ2-7; d_gene: TRBD2; v_gene: TRBV7-2; abundance: NA; CDR3nt: TGTGCCAGCAGCCTTAGTGGGGGGCTAGCGGGCTACGAGCAGTACTTC; CDR3aa: CASSLSGGLAGYEQYF
j_gene: TRBJ2-3; d_gene: NA; v_gene: TRBV24-1; abundance: NA; CDR3nt: TGTGCCACCAGTGCTATTCACGCCTCAGATACGCAGTATTTT; CDR3aa: CATSAIHASDTQYF
j_gene: TRBJ2-5; d_gene: TRBD2; v_gene: TRBV24-1; abundance: NA; CDR3nt: TGTGCCACCAGTGATCCCGTAGCGGGAGGTATAGAGACCCAGTACTTC; CDR3aa: CATSDPVAGGIETQYF
j_gene: TRBJ1-1; d_gene: NA; v_gene: TRBV28; abundance: once; CDR3nt: TGTGCCAGCAGTTTATTAGCAGGGGTCACTGAAGCTTTCTTT; CDR3aa: CASSLLAGVTEAFF
j_gene: TRBJ2-3; d_gene: TRBD2; v_gene: TRBV5-1; abundance: NA; CDR3nt: TGCGCCAGCAGCTCTCTCCGGACTAGCGGGACTACAGATACGCAGTATTTT; CDR3aa: CASSSLRTSGTTDTQYF
j_gene: TRBJ1-1; d_gene: NA; v_gene: TRBV28; abundance: NA; CDR3nt: TGTGCCAGCAGTTTAGGAGGAGGGCGAGCTTTCTTT; CDR3aa: CASSLGGGRAFF
j_gene: TRBJ1-6; d_gene: NA; v_gene: TRBV7-2; abundance: NA; CDR3nt: TGTGCCAGCAGCTTATACGGCCAGGGGAATTCACCCCTCCACTTT; CDR3aa: CASSLYGQGNSPLHF
j_gene: TRBJ2-7; d_gene: TRBD1; v_gene: TRBV29-1; abundance: NA; CDR3nt: TGCAGCGCCGGGACAGTCCTCGAGCAGTACTTC; CDR3aa: CSAGTVLEQYF
j_gene: TRBJ2-1; d_gene: TRBD2; v_gene: TRBV28; abundance: NA; CDR3nt: TGTGCCAGCAGTTTAGGAGCGGGGCTAGCGGGAAACTACTTTGGGGACAATGAGCAGTTCTTC; CDR3aa: CASSLGAGLAGNYFGDNEQFF
j_gene: TRBJ2-7; d_gene: TRBD2; v_gene: TRBV9; abundance: NA; CDR3nt: TGTGCCAGCAGCGTAGGACTAGCGGAGAACCCATCCTACGAGCAGTACTTC; CDR3aa: CASSVGLAENPSYEQYF